These 10 T cell receptor beta chains share one sample of origin, sequenced in a study of blood T cell repertoires in COVID-19. The table came from immunoSEQ multiplex PCR; TCRdb's copy has only in-frame clones and leaves some out. The sample shows some 260,000 clones, over 75% of them seen only once. Sequencing used peripheral blood. Receptors originate from a woman in her seventies with COVID-19, enrolled during active disease.

This chain links TRBV4-3 with TRBJ2-5; 9 bases match TRBD1. Trimming cost V 5 bases and J 4 bases; bases outside gene matches: 5. In germline, CDR1 is LGHNA, CDR2 YSLEER. The CDR3 extends over 14 amino acids. Here the CDR3 reads CASSYGQGRETQYF. The CDR3 region has the DNA TGCGCCAGCAGCTATGGACAGGGGCGAGAGACCCAGTACTTC.

The chain combines TRBV20-1 with TRBJ2-7; the D gene is possibly TRBD2 (6 bases). CDR1 and CDR2 (germline): DFQATT, SNEGSKA (reference sequence). V was shortened by 1 base and J by 5 bases, with 6 bases between the two germline ends. The CDR3 extends over 11 amino acids. The CDR3 sequence is CSARAGDEQYF. Written as DNA, the CDR3 is TGCAGTGCTAGAGCGGGAGACGAGCAGTACTTC.

The chain is built from TRBV25-1 and TRBJ2-7, with 10 nucleotides matching TRBD1. V was pared by 4 bases and J by 3 bases, with 6 bases of the junction left unmatched. CDR1 and CDR2 (germline): MGHDK, SYGVNS. The CDR3 contains 15 residues. The CDR3 protein is CASSGPGQGFYEQYF. CDR3 bases: TGTGCCAGCAGTGGCCCGGGACAGGGGTTCTACGAGCAGTACTTC.

CDR3 loop: CASSIQGGQPQHF. The DNA for the CDR3 is TGTGCCAGTAGTATACAGGGAGGTCAGCCCCAGCATTTT. This sequence joins TRBV19 and TRBJ1-5, with D possibly being TRBD1 (5 bases). V was shortened by 2 bases and J by 6 bases, with 8 bases between the two germline ends. Germline V gene data show CDR1 as LNHDA and CDR2 as SQIVND (reference sequence). The CDR3 loop spans 13 amino acids.

J is TRBJ2-1 and V is TRBV28; D remains unclear. The length of the CDR3 is 13 residues. Germline values: CDR1 MDHEN, CDR2 SYDVKM. V gave up 7 bases and J gave up 1 base, with 8 bases separating them. CDR3 protein: CASKRASYNEQFF. DNA for the CDR3: TGTGCCAGCAAGCGAGCGTCCTACAATGAGCAGTTCTTC.

The chain recombines TRBV19 with TRBJ1-5; perhaps TRBD1 as D (5 bases). V was cut by 3 bases and J by 3 bases, with 15 bases left in between. The V gene's germline CDR1 is LNHDA and CDR2 SQIVND (reference sequence). The CDR3 is 16 amino acids. CDR3 DNA: TGTGCCAGTAGTATTTATCCGCAGGGTTCCAATCAGCCCCAGCATTTT. It is translated as CASSIYPQGSNQPQHF.

The chain carries TRBV18 and TRBJ2-2; 7 nucleotides match TRBD1. CDR3 length equals 16 residues. The germline V gene has CDR1 KGHSH and CDR2 LQKENI. J gave up 1 base and V 1 base, and 3 bases lay outside the gene matches. The CDR3, as DNA: TGTGCCAGCTCACCACGCTGGACAGGGAACACCGGGGAGCTGTTTTTT. This translates into CASSPRWTGNTGELFF.

Of note for this clone: The same CDR3 also results from other DNA sequences found in this sample. The chain recombines TRBV5-1 with TRBJ1-1; TRBD1 aligns across 9 bases. CDR3 length: 14 amino acids. Germline CDR1 reads SGHRS; CDR2 reads YFSETQ. With 4 bases clipped from V and 1 base from J, the junction kept 2 bases outside the gene matches. The CDR3 loop is CASSRGQGNTEAFF. Here the CDR3 DNA reads TGCGCCAGCAGCCGGGGACAGGGGAACACTGAAGCTTTCTTT.

This clone was detected once. The chain is built from TRBV6-4 and TRBJ1-1, with TRBD1 matching over 7 bases. Looked up from germline, CDR1 is MRHNA and CDR2 is SNTAGT. The CDR3 totals 14 residues. The V segment lost 6 bases and the J segment 4 bases; nucleotides outside the gene matches: 8. The CDR3 sequence: CASREGQFSTEAFF. For the CDR3, the DNA is TGTGCCAGCAGGGAGGGACAGTTTTCCACTGAAGCTTTCTTT.

V gene TRBV5-1 combines with J gene TRBJ2-7, with TRBD2 matching 9 bases. Germline CDR1 SGHRS, CDR2 YFSETQ. The CDR3 is 15 residues long. Unmatched junction bases numbered 8, after V lost 4 bases and J lost 3 bases. CDR3 sequence reads: CASSPAGLAYYEQYF. CDR3 coding DNA: TGCGCCAGCAGCCCCGCCGGACTAGCGTACTACGAGCAGTACTTC.